These T cell receptor beta chains were read from a single sample in a study of pediatric ulcerative colitis. Produced via immunoSEQ multiplex PCR; TCRdb's table is partial and in-frame only. The sample holds 35,000 to 45,000 clones; over 70% are singletons and the top ten take approximately 9%. Specimen: gut tissue. These receptors all come from a boy younger than 18 with severe ulcerative colitis. Both conserved end residues are part of each CDR3. The D gene is left open where the match is weak. Clone size is shown for a subset of rows, as once, few, many or a class of expanded clone.

j_call	cdr3_length	clone_size	d_call	v_call	cdr3_nt	cdr3_aa
TRBJ1-5	19	few	.	TRBV4-1	TGCGCCAGCAGCCAAGAATTTGGTGACCTTTTCAGGGGCGGACAGCCCCAGCATTTT	CASSQEFGDLFRGGQPQHF
TRBJ2-1	15	.	.	TRBV6-5	TGTGCCAGCAGTTACGGGTCTAATATTTACAATGAGCAGTTCTTC	CASSYGSNIYNEQFF
TRBJ1-2	14	.	.	TRBV28	TGTGCCAGCAGTCCCCCGGACAGATCCTATGGCTACACCTTC	CASSPPDRSYGYTF
TRBJ2-1	14	.	TRBD2	TRBV7-8	TGTGCCAGCAGCCCACTAGCGGGGGGCAATGAGCAGTTCTTC	CASSPLAGGNEQFF
TRBJ2-5	15	.	TRBD1	TRBV7-3	TGTGCCAGCAGTCAGGACAGGGGGCTCTCGGAGACCCAGTACTTC	CASSQDRGLSETQYF
TRBJ2-7	15	.	.	TRBV5-1	TGCGCCAGCAGCCCGGCCGGGTGGGGGCACGACGAGCAGTACTTC	CASSPAGWGHDEQYF
TRBJ1-2	13	.	.	TRBV6-5	TGTGCCAGCACCGGGGCGGACCTTTATGGCTACACCTTC	CASTGADLYGYTF
TRBJ2-7	12	.	.	TRBV5-1	TGCGCCAGCAGCGCTGACAGGTACGAGCAGTACTTC	CASSADRYEQYF
TRBJ1-2	16	.	TRBD1	TRBV9	TGTGCCAGCAGCGGGGCGACAGGGATAGACAACTATGGCTACACCTTC	CASSGATGIDNYGYTF
TRBJ2-1	12	.	.	TRBV28	TGTGCCAGCAGTTGGGGGGAGGCTGAGCAGTTCTTC	CASSWGEAEQFF
TRBJ2-5	14	.	TRBD2	TRBV5-1	TGCGCCAGCAGCTTAATAGCGGGACAAGAGACCCAGTACTTC	CASSLIAGQETQYF
TRBJ2-7	16	.	TRBD1	TRBV28	TGTGCCAGCAGCCAAAAAACAGGGGGATTCTCCTACGAGCAGTACTTC	CASSQKTGGFSYEQYF
TRBJ1-1	18	.	TRBD1	TRBV4-1	TGCGCCAGCAGCCGCAACCGGGACAGGGGGCTTGGGAACACTGAAGCTTTCTTT	CASSRNRDRGLGNTEAFF
TRBJ1-4	16	.	.	TRBV5-6	TGTGCCAGCAGCTTAAAGGGAGCAGGAACTAATGAAAAACTGTTTTTT	CASSLKGAGTNEKLFF
TRBJ2-7	15	.	.	TRBV5-8	TGTGCCAGCAGCCCCCAAGGGGGTGGTCGGTACGAGCAGTACTTC	CASSPQGGGRYEQYF
TRBJ1-1	14	.	.	TRBV15	TGTGCCACCAGCAGAGATCGGGCAAGGTTTCAAGCTTTCTTT	CATSRDRARFQAFF
TRBJ1-2	15	.	TRBD1	TRBV7-2	TGTGCCAGCAGCTCCCGACAGGGTCTATCGGAAGGCTACACCTTC	CASSSRQGLSEGYTF
TRBJ1-5	13	.	.	TRBV19	TGTGCCAGTAGTTTCTCTCGCAATCAGCCCCAGCATTTT	CASSFSRNQPQHF
TRBJ1-1	15	.	TRBD1	TRBV10-2	TGCGCCAGCAGTGAGAGGGGGCCGGGCGACACTGAAGCTTTCTTT	CASSERGPGDTEAFF
TRBJ2-2	14	few	TRBD1	TRBV7-8	TGTGCCACCCCAGGGACAGTCAACACCGGGGAGCTGTTTTTT	CATPGTVNTGELFF
TRBJ2-1	14	.	TRBD2	TRBV11-2	TGTGCCAGCAGCTTCGGGGGGGGCCAAGGTGAGCAGTTCTTC	CASSFGGGQGEQFF
TRBJ2-6	19	.	TRBD1	TRBV7-6	TGTGCCAGCAGCCCCGCGGGCGGGACAGGGGGCCCTGGGGCCAACGTCCTGACTTTC	CASSPAGGTGGPGANVLTF
TRBJ1-1	16	.	TRBD1	TRBV25-1	TGTGCCAGCAGTGCCAACCCCGGGACAGGGAACACTGAAGCTTTCTTT	CASSANPGTGNTEAFF
TRBJ1-5	15	.	.	TRBV2	TGTGCCAGCAGCGACCGGGACATTAGCAATCAGCCCCAGCATTTT	CASSDRDISNQPQHF
TRBJ1-1	14	.	.	TRBV4-1	TGCGCCAGCAGCCAAGGGGGAGTGAACACTGAAGCTTTCTTT	CASSQGGVNTEAFF
TRBJ2-1	13	medium-sized	.	TRBV18	TGTGCCAGCTCACTCTCGGACACCCGGGGGCAGTTCTTC	CASSLSDTRGQFF
TRBJ1-6	15	.	.	TRBV18	TGTGCCAGCTCCCTGGGGGGCAGCTATAATTCACCCCTCCACTTT	CASSLGGSYNSPLHF
TRBJ1-5	16	.	.	TRBV19	TGTGCCAGTACTGAAGCGCAGGACTACTTCAATCAGCCCCAGCATTTT	CASTEAQDYFNQPQHF
TRBJ2-2	13	.	.	TRBV7-8	TGTGCCAGCAGTCATTCTAGAGTGGGGGAGCTGTTTTTT	CASSHSRVGELFF
TRBJ1-5	16	.	.	TRBV18	TGTGCCAGCTCACCGGGCCCGGACAGTTATAATCAGCCCCAGCATTTT	CASSPGPDSYNQPQHF
TRBJ1-3	14	medium-sized	.	TRBV18	TGTGCCAGCTCACCACAGGGGAGAGGAAACACCATATATTTT	CASSPQGRGNTIYF
TRBJ2-3	11	once	.	TRBV6-5	TGTGCCAGCCGGAGCACAGATACGCAGTATTTT	CASRSTDTQYF
TRBJ1-2	18	.	.	TRBV4-1	TGCGCCAGCAGCCCTGTCCTCCCCCTAACAGGGCTGATCTATGGCTACACCTTC	CASSPVLPLTGLIYGYTF
TRBJ2-7	13	.	.	TRBV6-1	TGTGCCAGCAGTTTCGAGCCTTCCTACGAGCAGTACTTC	CASSFEPSYEQYF
TRBJ2-7	12	.	TRBD1	TRBV29-1	TGCAGCGGTGGACAGGGTGTCGGGGAGCAGTACTTC	CSGGQGVGEQYF
TRBJ1-2	13	.	.	TRBV5-6	TGTGCCAGCAGACCCCTTGGGGGCTATGGCTACACCTTC	CASRPLGGYGYTF
TRBJ2-3	16	.	TRBD2	TRBV19	TGTGCCAGTAGTATAGGGAATCGGGGGGGCCGGGATACGCAGTATTTT	CASSIGNRGGRDTQYF
TRBJ2-3	13	.	.	TRBV5-6	TGTGCCAGCAGCTTGGCACCCGCAGATACGCAGTATTTT	CASSLAPADTQYF
TRBJ2-5	11	.	.	TRBV6-6	TGTGCCAGCAGACGTCAAGAGACCCAGTACTTC	CASRRQETQYF
TRBJ1-3	14	.	.	TRBV7-2	TGTGCCAGCAGCTTAGATCCTGGGGGGGACACCATATATTTT	CASSLDPGGDTIYF
TRBJ1-1	14	.	.	TRBV18	TGTGCCAGCTCACCACAGGGGGTTAGGACTGAAGCTTTCTTT	CASSPQGVRTEAFF
TRBJ1-2	15	.	TRBD1	TRBV19	TGTGCCAGTAGGCTCGCCCGGACAGGAGACTATGGCTACACCTTC	CASRLARTGDYGYTF
TRBJ2-2	16	.	.	TRBV9	TGTGCCAGCAGCGTAGTTGGGGGGACGAACACCGGGGAGCTGTTTTTT	CASSVVGGTNTGELFF
TRBJ2-1	12	.	.	TRBV6-4	TGTGCCAGCAGTGACGGGGTCAGTGAGCAGTTCTTC	CASSDGVSEQFF
TRBJ2-5	14	medium-sized	.	TRBV5-5	TGTGCCAGCAGCCGGCTTGTGGGAAAAGAGACCCAGTACTTC	CASSRLVGKETQYF
TRBJ2-2	15	.	.	TRBV29-1	TGCAGCGTTGAAGGGACGCTTCCGAACACCGGGGAGCTGTTTTTT	CSVEGTLPNTGELFF
TRBJ2-3	15	.	.	TRBV9	TGTGCCAGCAGCCCACCGGGACCGGGCACAGATACGCAGTATTTT	CASSPPGPGTDTQYF